This TCR beta chain is drawn from a study of shared clonotypes between healthy human individuals. This CDR3 comprises 16 residues. Only in-frame clones appear in the TCRdb table, and some are missing; sequencing was by immunoSEQ multiplex PCR. The sample has approximately 2.1 million clones, 93% seen once; the top ten hold around 0.4%. This TCR came from a man between 18 and 35 years old in good health. Some clones in this sample may be carry-over from other donors' samples. The sequencing input was naive CD4+ T cells from PBMCs. Noted subset: CD45RA+ positively selected. V is TRBV1 and J is TRBJ2-7; the table's TRBD1 call for D was not verified on the DNA. TRBV1 is described as a pseudogene. CDR3 sequence: CTSSQEIRSPSYEQYF. The CDR3 region has the DNA TGCACCAGCAGCCAAGAGATCAGGTCCCCCTCCTACGAGCAGTACTTC.